The rows below give T cell receptor beta chains drawn from one sample of a study of cytomegalovirus exposure and HLA in healthy donors. Assay used: immunoSEQ multiplex PCR; TCRdb lists only in-frame clones, some missing. This table holds 95,000 to 100,000 clones, approximately 85% found once. The sequencing input was PBMCs. These TCRs come from a man aged 30 to 39 in good health and CMV-seronegative. Both conserved end residues are part of each CDR3. The D gene is left open where the match is weak. Expanded clones get a size class; other rows say once, few or many, or leave the size out.

>15|.|.|TRBV6-5|TRBJ1-2
TGTGCCAGCAGTCCACTTACTTATTATTCTCGGGGCTACACCTTC
CASSPLTYYSRGYTF
>15|TRBD1|.|TRBV5-6|TRBJ2-6
TGTGCCAGCAGCGGACAGGGGGCTGGGGCCAACGTCCTGACTTTC
CASSGQGAGANVLTF
>14|.|.|TRBV5-1|TRBJ1-6
TGCGCCAGCAGCTCTGGAGACGTTAATTCACCCCTCCACTTT
CASSSGDVNSPLHF
>12|.|.|TRBV5-4|TRBJ1-1
TGTGCCAGCAGCTTGGGACTGTCCGAAGCTTTCTTT
CASSLGLSEAFF
>14|.|.|TRBV21-1|TRBJ2-7
TGTGCCAGCATCACCCGGGACAGGGGCTACGAGCAGTACTTC
CASITRDRGYEQYF
>14|.|.|TRBV4-3|TRBJ1-2
TGCGCCAGCAGCCAAGTAGGACTTACGGGCGTCTACACCTTC
CASSQVGLTGVYTF
>16|TRBD2|.|TRBV29-1|TRBJ2-2
TGCAGCGTTGACCTACTGGCGGGAGGAACAACCGGGGAGCTGTTTTTT
CSVDLLAGGTTGELFF
>15|.|.|TRBV7-9|TRBJ1-4
TGTGCCAGCAGCTTAGCTGGGCAGATCAATGAAAAACTGTTTTTT
CASSLAGQINEKLFF
>15|TRBD1|.|TRBV2|TRBJ2-2
TGTGCCAGCAGAAAGACAGGGATGGACACCGGGGAGCTGTTTTTT
CASRKTGMDTGELFF
>17|TRBD1|.|TRBV4-2|TRBJ1-1
TGTGCCAGCAGCCAAGAAAGTCTGCTGGACAGGGACGCTGAAGCTTTCTTT
CASSQESLLDRDAEAFF
>14|TRBD1|few|TRBV7-7|TRBJ2-1
TGTGCCAGCAGCCTAGGACAGGGCTACAATGAGCAGTTCTTC
CASSLGQGYNEQFF
>13|.|.|TRBV7-2|TRBJ1-1
TGTGCCAGCAGCATCGGGCCGGGGGATGAAGCTTTCTTT
CASSIGPGDEAFF
>17|TRBD1|.|TRBV5-6|TRBJ1-5
TGTGCCAGCAGCTCGGCCGGGACAGGGGCTTGGAATCAGCCCCAGCATTTT
CASSSAGTGAWNQPQHF
>14|.|.|TRBV28|TRBJ2-1
TGTGCCAGCAGTCGGAGTGGCTCCTACAATGAGCAGTTCTTC
CASSRSGSYNEQFF
>12|.|.|TRBV13|TRBJ2-1
TGTGCCAGCAGCTCTATTGGTAACGAGCGGTTCTTC
CASSSIGNERFF
>16|.|.|TRBV7-2|TRBJ2-1
TGTGCCAGCAAACCCCCCAGGGGCACGGGCGACAATGAGCAGTTCTTC
CASKPPRGTGDNEQFF
>14|.|.|TRBV5-1|TRBJ1-1
TGCGCCAGCAGTGCGGGGGAACTTGGGAGTGAAGCTTTCTTT
CASSAGELGSEAFF
>17|TRBD1|.|TRBV5-1|TRBJ1-1
TGCGCCAGCAGCTCGCTAGAGAGGGGACAGGGCAACACTGAAGCTTTCTTT
CASSSLERGQGNTEAFF
>11|TRBD1|.|TRBV20-1|TRBJ1-2
TGCAGTGCGACCGGGACAGGGGACTACACCTTC
CSATGTGDYTF
>14|TRBD2|.|TRBV5-1|TRBJ2-5
TGCGCCAGCAGTTTAGCGGGGGTCCAAGAGACCCAGTACTTC
CASSLAGVQETQYF
>12|.|.|TRBV7-8|TRBJ2-5
TGTGCCAGCAGCTTAGTTCGAGAGACCCAGTACTTC
CASSLVRETQYF
>13|.|.|TRBV27|TRBJ2-7
TGTGCCAGCAGTTTATGGGGAGGATCCGAGCAGTACTTC
CASSLWGGSEQYF
>17|TRBD1|.|TRBV5-1|TRBJ2-2
TGCGCCAGCAGCAACCCGGGACAGGGAAAGCACACCGGGGAGCTGTTTTTT
CASSNPGQGKHTGELFF
>15|.|.|TRBV7-9|TRBJ1-4
TGTGCCAGCAGCTTAGCAGCATCCAGGGATGAAAAACTGTTTTTT
CASSLAASRDEKLFF
>14|TRBD1|.|TRBV7-9|TRBJ1-3
TGTGCCAGCAGCTTGGACAGGGGCGGAAACACCATATATTTT
CASSLDRGGNTIYF
>13|.|once|TRBV10-3|TRBJ2-1
TGTGCCATCAGTCCGAGTACCTACAATGAGCAGTTCTTC
CAISPSTYNEQFF
>16|TRBD2|.|TRBV9|TRBJ2-5
TGTGCCAGCAGCCTTACTCCTTTAACGGGAGGAGAGACCCAGTACTTC
CASSLTPLTGGETQYF
>13|TRBD2|.|TRBV6-1|TRBJ2-5
TGTGCCAGCAGGAAAGCGGGGTTAGAGACCCAGTACTTC
CASRKAGLETQYF
>15|TRBD2|.|TRBV27|TRBJ2-1
TGTGCCAGCAGCCTCACCGGGACTAGCAGCAATGAGCAGTTCTTC
CASSLTGTSSNEQFF
>14|TRBD2|.|TRBV10-3|TRBJ2-7
TGTGCCATCCGGAGCGGGGCCAGCTCCTACGAGCAGTACTTC
CAIRSGASSYEQYF
>15|.|.|TRBV11-2|TRBJ2-5
TGTGCCAGCAGCTTACCAGGGGGGCCTCAAGAGACCCAGTACTTC
CASSLPGGPQETQYF
>12|.|.|TRBV13|TRBJ1-2
TGTGCCAGCAGCTTCTCCCGAAGCGGCTACACCTTC
CASSFSRSGYTF
>18|.|.|TRBV27|TRBJ2-7
TGTGCCAGCAGTTTAACGGGGGAGAGTGGGCTTCACGATTACGAGCAGTACTTC
CASSLTGESGLHDYEQYF
>13|.|.|TRBV30|TRBJ2-5
TGTGCCTGGAGTTCTAGCGTGCTTGAGACCCAGTACTTC
CAWSSSVLETQYF
>13|.|few|TRBV9|TRBJ2-5
TGTGCCAGCAGCGTGGCAGGTCAAGAGACCCAGTACTTC
CASSVAGQETQYF
>22|TRBD1|.|TRBV4-1|TRBJ1-5
TGCGCCAGCAGCCAACCCGCAATACGGGGACAGGGGCAAGGAAATAGCAATCAGCCCCAGCATTTT
CASSQPAIRGQGQGNSNQPQHF
>14|.|.|TRBV7-9|TRBJ2-4
TGTGCCAGCAGCTTAACTTCAGGGTTCGACATTCAGTACTTC
CASSLTSGFDIQYF
>15|TRBD1|.|TRBV19|TRBJ2-7
TGTGCCAGTAGTATTGGGGCGACAGGGGGCTACGAGCAGTACTTC
CASSIGATGGYEQYF
>14|TRBD2|.|TRBV2|TRBJ2-1
TGTGCCAGCCATGGGCGGGAGGTATACAATGAGCAGTTCTTC
CASHGREVYNEQFF
>14|.|.|TRBV7-6|TRBJ2-7
TGTGCCAGCACCACGGGACAAATTCCCCACGAGCAGTACTTC
CASTTGQIPHEQYF
>15|TRBD2|.|TRBV4-2|TRBJ2-1
TGTGCCAGCAGCCAAGTCCTAGCGGGGGACATTGAGCAGTTCTTC
CASSQVLAGDIEQFF
>13|.|.|TRBV5-1|TRBJ2-5
TGCGCCAGCAATTCATTTACGGGTGAGACCCAGTACTTC
CASNSFTGETQYF
>13|.|.|TRBV9|TRBJ1-1
TGTGCCAGCAGACAGGCAACGAACACTGAAGCTTTCTTT
CASRQATNTEAFF
>15|.|.|TRBV6-4|TRBJ1-5
TGTGCCAGCAGTGACTCCCCCCTTAGCAATCAGCCCCAGCATTTT
CASSDSPLSNQPQHF
>14|TRBD2|.|TRBV28|TRBJ2-7
TGTGCCAGCAGCCCTAGCGGGAGGGCCCCGGGGCAGTACTTC
CASSPSGRAPGQYF
>12|TRBD1|.|TRBV5-4|TRBJ2-7
TGTGCCAGCAGCCGGGACAGTTACGAGCAGTACTTC
CASSRDSYEQYF
>16|TRBD2|.|TRBV28|TRBJ2-7
TGTGCCAGCAGTTACTTAATAGCGGGAGAGACTTACGAGCAGTACTTC
CASSYLIAGETYEQYF